There are a few counts of the clone carrying this T cell receptor (beta chain). CDR1 is MDHEN and CDR2 is SYDVKM in the germline V gene. This CDR3 is 16 amino acids long. Unmatched junction bases numbered 8, after V lost 6 bases and J lost 0 bases. This entry belongs to a study of shared clonotypes between healthy human individuals. Some clones are missing from TCRdb's copy, which holds only in-frame ones; the method was immunoSEQ multiplex PCR. This sample has a few hundred thousand clones, with roughly 87% found just once. The chain combines TRBV28 with TRBJ2-7, with 10 bases fitting TRBD1. The TCR sequence derives from a man in his late teens or twenties in good health. The specimen sequenced was memory CD8+ T cells sorted from blood. Subset described: CD45RO+ cells pooled with CCR7-negative TemRA cells. The CDR3 DNA follows: TGTGCCAGCAGGAATAGGGACAGGGGCATCTCCTACGAGCAGTACTTC. As protein: CASRNRDRGISYEQYF.